This entry lists 13 T cell receptor beta chains sequenced from one sample in a study of blood T cell repertoires in COVID-19. Data came from immunoSEQ multiplex PCR; TCRdb stores just in-frame clones and leaves some out. The repertoire holds approximately 120,000 clones, with about 80% as singletons. Sequenced material: peripheral blood. The receptors were gathered from a man aged 40-49 years with active or convalescent COVID-19.

A note on this clone: A read error may produce the germline difference seen at one junction end. The rearrangement links TRBV7-7 to TRBJ2-5; possibly TRBD2 for D (5 bases). The CDR3 loop spans 15 amino acids. Germline V lookup: CDR1 SSHAT, CDR2 FNYEAQ (reference sequence). The CDR3 region has the DNA TGTGCTAGCAGCTTAAGGTATAGCGACCAAGAGACCCAGTACTTC. Its protein is CASSLRYSDQETQYF. Full variable domain (rest looked up from reference TRBV7-7 and TRBJ2-5): GAGVSQSPRYKVTKRGQDVTLRCDPISSHATLYWYQQALGQGPEFLTYFNYEAQPDKSGLPSDRFSAERPEGSISTLTIQRTEQRDSAMYRCASSLRYSDQETQYFGPGTRLLVL.

The chain combines TRBV6-2 or TRBV6-3 with TRBJ1-1; 8 bases fit TRBD1. The CDR3 extends over 16 amino acids. Germline V gene sequence: CDR1 MNHEY, CDR2 SVGEGT. J was trimmed by 1 base and V by 4 bases; bases with no gene match: 8. The DNA for the CDR3 is TGTGCCAGCAGTTGGCGTCCCGGGACAGGGAACACTGAAGCTTTCTTT. It is translated as CASSWRPGTGNTEAFF.

This clone has a handful of counts. The rearrangement joins TRBV28 to TRBJ1-6, with a weak D call TRBD1 (5 bases). CDR3 length: 15 amino acids. V lost 3 bases, J lost 6 bases, and 12 bases lay in between. Looked up from germline, CDR1 is MDHEN and CDR2 is SYDVKM. CDR3 amino acids: CASSFRQGGNSPLHF. CDR3 DNA: TGTGCCAGCAGTTTTAGGCAGGGTGGTAATTCACCCCTCCACTTT.

This sequence joins TRBV30 and TRBJ1-3; D gene uncertain. The CDR3 is 13 amino acids. Germline V gene data show CDR1 as GTSNPN and CDR2 as SVGIG (reference sequence). Trimming removed 5 bases at V and 0 bases at J, with 8 bases between. The CDR3 DNA follows: TGTGCCTGGCGACAATTCTCTGGAAACACCATATATTTT. This codes for CAWRQFSGNTIYF.

J is TRBJ1-1 and V is TRBV24-1; no clear D. Germline-derived CDR1 and CDR2 are KGHDR and SFDVKD. The V and J ends lost 1 base and 12 bases respectively, with 14 bases between them. The CDR3 covers 13 residues. The CDR3 is CATSDLAGFHSFF. CDR3 DNA: TGTGCCACCAGTGATTTAGCGGGGTTTCATTCTTTCTTT.

V is TRBV2 and J is TRBJ2-7, with D possibly TRBD2 on 6 matching bases. V was trimmed by 4 bases and J by 1 base, leaving 17 bases between them. The germline CDR1 and CDR2 sequences are SNHLY and FYNNEI. The CDR3 has 16 amino acids. As DNA, the CDR3 is TGTGCCAGCAGTGCTGGTGCGGGGTCGAGGTCCTACGAGCAGTACTTC. Its protein is CASSAGAGSRSYEQYF.

The chain is built from TRBV5-4 and TRBJ1-2; D is perhaps TRBD1 (6 bases). The V end lost 0 bases, the J end lost 4 bases, and 16 bases lay between the germline ends. This CDR3 has 16 amino acids. Germline V CDR1 and CDR2: SGHNT, YYREEE (reference sequence). Here the CDR3 DNA reads TGTGCCAGCAGCTTGGAGGGGGTCCTCGTTTCCTATGGCTACACCTTC. This encodes CASSLEGVLVSYGYTF.

Worth noting for this clone: One junction end disagrees with the germline gene, perhaps due to a read error. The chain joins TRBV7-7 to TRBJ1-3; TRBD1 matches 7 bases. This CDR3 contains 13 residues. CDR1 and CDR2 (germline): SSHAT, FNYEAQ (reference sequence). CDR3 in DNA: TGTGCTAGCAGCACAGGGGCCGGAAACACCATATATTTT. As protein: CASSTGAGNTIYF. Full variable domain (outside the CDR3, taken from reference TRBV7-7 and TRBJ1-3): GAGVSQSPRYKVTKRGQDVTLRCDPISSHATLYWYQQALGQGPEFLTYFNYEAQPDKSGLPSDRFSAERPEGSISTLTIQRTEQRDSAMYRCASSTGAGNTIYFGEGSWLTVV.

This chain uses TRBV11-2 with TRBJ2-1; the match to TRBD2 covers 16 bases. This CDR3 is built from 15 residues. Germline lookup yields CDR1 SGHAT and CDR2 FQNNGV. The J segment lost 8 bases and the V segment lost 5 bases, leaving 3 bases of the junction unmatched. The CDR3 here is CASSPGLAGGDEQFF. DNA of the CDR3: TGTGCCAGCAGCCCGGGACTAGCGGGAGGGGATGAGCAGTTCTTC.

This clone is a singleton in its sample. The V call is TRBV5-1, the J call TRBJ2-7; D possibly corresponds to TRBD1 (6 bases). The CDR3 length is 14 residues. V was clipped by 7 bases and J by 0 bases, with 14 bases between them. Germline CDR1 SGHRS, CDR2 YFSETQ. The CDR3 DNA sequence: TGCGCCAGCGGGGGCGCAGGTGGCTCCTACGAGCAGTACTTC. Translation gives CASGGAGGSYEQYF.

This clone was seen only once. The V and J genes are TRBV5-1 and TRBJ1-1; TRBD1 matches 10 bases. CDR1 is SGHRS and CDR2 is YFSETQ in the germline V gene. Germline trimming cut 4 bases from V and 7 bases from J; bases unmatched to any gene: 7. The CDR3 spans 14 residues. CDR3 nucleotide sequence: TGCGCCAGCAGCGGGGGGACAGGGGAGAATGAAGCTTTCTTT. Protein: CASSGGTGENEAFF.

The count of this clone is one. The J gene is TRBJ1-2, the V gene TRBV12-3 or TRBV12-4; D remains unclear. V was cut by 2 bases and J by 8 bases, with 9 bases left in between. The CDR3 extends over 12 amino acids. The CDR3 region has the DNA TGTGCCAGCAGTTTATTAGGGAGAGGCTACACCTTC. Translating it yields CASSLLGRGYTF.

This clone was seen just once. In DNA, the CDR3 is TGTGCCATCAGTGATGGTAGATTAAATGAAAAACTGTTTTTT. This encodes CAISDGRLNEKLFF. This chain connects TRBV10-3 to TRBJ1-4; D not resolved. V lost 3 bases and J lost 5, with 10 bases in between. The CDR3 has 14 amino acids. In germline, CDR1 is ENHRY, CDR2 SYGVKD.